Presented here are 12 T cell receptor beta chains from one specimen sequenced in a study of glioma-infiltrating T cells. The iRepertoire nested amplicon-rescue multiplex PCR amplified TCR alpha and beta CDR3s from RNA. TCRdb ran MiXCR on the multiplex PCR reads and lists one entry per CDR3 protein. Counted here are 150,000 to 200,000 distinct CDR3 sequences, more than 35% occurring once; the ten biggest clones make up roughly 5.4%. Sequenced sample: glioma tissue, nonneoplastic brain tissue, or PBMCs (not recorded which). The receptor set was obtained from a human donor with low-grade glioma or glioblastoma, undergoing nonglioma brain surgery, or in good health (not recorded which).

This clonotype was seen at least ten times. This rearrangement joins TRBV2 to TRBJ2-3; 9 nucleotides agree with TRBD1. The V and J ends lost 8 bases and 2 bases, in that order; junction bases with no gene match: 8. This CDR3 is built from 15 residues. Germline lookup yields CDR1 SNHLY and CDR2 FYNNEI. The CDR3 protein is CASGEGQGNTDTQYF. The CDR3 DNA reads TGTGCCAGCGGAGAGGGACAGGGAAACACAGATACGCAGTATTTT.

V and J are TRBV29-1 and TRBJ2-7, with D perhaps matching TRBD1 (6 bases). This CDR3 comprises 13 residues. Germline V lookup: CDR1 SQVTM, CDR2 ANQGSEA. The V end was cut by 2 bases, the J end by 5 bases, with 13 bases between. CDR3 region: CSVERTGSHEQYF. As DNA, the CDR3 is TGCAGCGTTGAACGCACAGGGAGTCACGAGCAGTACTTC.

This clonotype was observed a handful of times. Possible read error: a much larger clone is one base away. The V and J genes are TRBV20-1 and TRBJ2-3, with D maybe TRBD2 (6 bases). This CDR3 region has 15 residues. Trimming left V 2 bases short and J 4 bases short, with 16 bases between. Germline lookup yields CDR1 DFQATT and CDR2 SNEGSKA (reference sequence). CDR3 nucleotide sequence: TGCAGTGCTAGACAGACTAGAGGGAACTCAGATACGCAGTATTTT. As protein: CSARQTRGNSDTQYF.

This clonotype came up once. The junction shows a germline mismatch at one end, possibly a read error. This rearrangement joins TRBV28 to TRBJ2-3; 7 bases align to TRBD2. This CDR3 region has 15 residues. CDR1 is MDHEN and CDR2 is SYDVKM in the germline V gene. The CDR3 protein is CASIRSGERTDTQYF. The CDR3 nucleotides read TGCGCCAGCATCCGGAGCGGGGAGCGCACAGATACGCAGTATTTT.

In this sample, this clonotype turned up many times. The gene calls are TRBV2 and TRBJ1-1; tentative D call: TRBD1 (5 bases). V lost 7 bases to trimming and J lost 4 bases, with 13 bases between them. Germline CDR1 and CDR2: SNHLY and FYNNEI. CDR3 length: 13 amino acids. The CDR3 coding sequence is TGTGCCAGCACCCAGACAGTCCTCACTGAAGCTTTCTTT. Its translation: CASTQTVLTEAFF.

The table lists this clonotype with a few counts. Relative to the germline gene, one junction end is altered; a read error may explain this. The chain links TRBV28 to TRBJ2-1; D tentatively reads TRBD1 or TRBD2 (5 bases each). In germline, CDR1 is MDHEN, CDR2 SYDVKM. The CDR3 runs to 19 residues. CDR3 residues: CATSGSPRTLGLPYNEQFF. The CDR3 nucleotides are TGTGCCACCAGTGGCTCCCCCCGGACACTAGGGCTACCCTACAATGAGCAGTTCTTC.

Comment on this clonotype: This may stem from a read error, because a much larger clone lies one nucleotide away. This rearrangement joins TRBV2 to TRBJ2-3, with unresolved D. CDR1 and CDR2 from the germline V gene are SNHLY and FYNNEI. The CDR3 loop spans 12 amino acids. CDR3 DNA: TGTGCCAGCCACCGCAGCACAGATACGAAGTATTTT. Translation gives CASHRSTDTKYF.

Comments on this clonotype: A much larger clone lies one base from this, so it may be a read error. The gene calls are TRBV4-1 and TRBJ2-4; a possible D gene is TRBD2 (7 bases). Germline lookup yields CDR1 MGHRA and CDR2 YSYEKL. The CDR3 sequence is 13 residues long. CDR3 bases: TGCGCCGGCAGCCAAGTGCCGTGGGGGGGGCCAAGGTTC. Translated: CAGSQVPWGGPRF.

DNA for the CDR3: TGTGCCAGCTGCGAAGGTCTAAACTATGGCTACACCTTC. This codes for CASCEGLNYGYTF. This chain links TRBV2 with TRBJ1-2; no firm D call. Germline V gene lookup returns CDR1 SNHLY and CDR2 FYNNEI. The CDR3 runs 13 residues. V was pared by 8 bases and J by 2 bases, with 12 bases between.

Note on this clonotype: This may be a read error, as it is one base from a much larger clone. This chain joins TRBV18 and TRBJ1-4, with D unresolved. Germline V gives CDR1 KGHSH, CDR2 LQKENI. The CDR3 is 15 residues long. Written as DNA, the CDR3 is TGTGCCAGCTCACCACTATGCGATGTAAATGAACAACTGTTTTTT. Translated: CASSPLCDVNEQLFF.

This clonotype was observed many times. The CDR3 DNA reads as TGTGCCAGCAGCCAAGATCTTTGGGTACCTGAAGCTTTCTTT. It yields the protein CASSQDLWVPEAFF. The genes are TRBV4-2 and TRBJ1-1, with D unclear. The CDR3 extends over 14 amino acids. Trimming pared 0 bases from V and 6 bases from J, leaving 11 bases between. CDR1 is LGHNA, CDR2 YNFKEQ, per germline.

In its sample, this clonotype was seen many times. The rearrangement links TRBV28 to TRBJ2-3; TRBD2 aligns across 9 bases. Looked up from germline, CDR1 is MDHEN and CDR2 is SYDVKM. The V segment lost 9 bases and the J segment 3 bases; nucleotides outside the gene matches: 7. CDR3 length: 14 residues. In DNA, the CDR3 is TGTGCCAGTCAGGCTAGCGGGAAGACAGATACGCAGTATTTT. Its translation: CASQASGKTDTQYF.